This T cell receptor (beta chain) was profiled in a study of blood T cell repertoires in COVID-19. On the study more broadly: Sites in the United States, Italy and Spain provided acute and convalescent COVID-19 samples. Sources were T cells, B-cell-depleted T cells, or PBMCs; the material itself was cDNA or gDNA.

CDR1 is SGHDT and CDR2 is YYEEEE in the germline V gene. Trimming shortened V by 6 bases and J by 1 base, and 13 bases separated the two germline ends. This CDR3 spans 14 amino acids. Sequencing was performed with immunoSEQ multiplex PCR; in TCRdb, only in-frame clones are kept and a portion is missing. Of 290,000 or so clones in the sample, roughly 85% were seen once. The specimen sequenced was peripheral blood. This receptor was taken from a man between 45 and 60 years old with active or convalescent COVID-19. V usage is TRBV5-6 and J usage is TRBJ1-1; perhaps TRBD1 as D (5 bases). The CDR3 region has the DNA TGTGCCAGCACCACGACAAGGGGGAACACTGAAGCTTTCTTT. Encoded protein: CASTTTRGNTEAFF. Drawing the rest from reference TRBV5-6 and TRBJ1-1, the complete variable domain is DAGVTQSPTHLIKTRGQQVTLRCSPKSGHDTVSWYQQALGQGPQFIFQYYEEEERQRGNFPDRFSGHQFPNYSSELNVNALLLGDSALYLCASTTTRGNTEAFFGQGTRLTVV.